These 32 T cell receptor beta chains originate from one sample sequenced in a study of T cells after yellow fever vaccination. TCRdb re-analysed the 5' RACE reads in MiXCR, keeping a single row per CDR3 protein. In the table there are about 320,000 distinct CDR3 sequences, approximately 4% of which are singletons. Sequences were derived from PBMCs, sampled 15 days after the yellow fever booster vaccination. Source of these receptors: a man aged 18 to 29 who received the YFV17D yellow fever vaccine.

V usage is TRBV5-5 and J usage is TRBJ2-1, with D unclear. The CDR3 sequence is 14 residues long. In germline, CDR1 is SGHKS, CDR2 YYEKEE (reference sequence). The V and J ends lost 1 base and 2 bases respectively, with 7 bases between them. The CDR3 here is CASSLPTAYNEQFF. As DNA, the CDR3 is TGTGCCAGCAGCTTGCCGACCGCCTACAATGAGCAGTTCTTC.

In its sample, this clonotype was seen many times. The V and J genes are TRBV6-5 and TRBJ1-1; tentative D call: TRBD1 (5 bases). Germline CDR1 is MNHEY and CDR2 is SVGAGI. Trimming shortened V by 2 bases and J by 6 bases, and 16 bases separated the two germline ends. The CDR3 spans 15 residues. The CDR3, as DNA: TGTGCCAGCAGTTACCGCGGGACCGCGGGCTCTGAAGCTTTCTTT. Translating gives CASSYRGTAGSEAFF.

CDR3 DNA sequence: TGTGCCAGCAGTTACACGGACGAGACCCAGTACTTC. It encodes CASSYTDETQYF. The rearrangement links TRBV6-2 or TRBV6-3 to TRBJ2-5; D is ambiguous. The CDR3 covers 12 residues. Trimming left V 2 bases short and J 5 bases short, with 6 bases between. CDR1 is MNHEY and CDR2 is SVGEGT in the germline V gene.

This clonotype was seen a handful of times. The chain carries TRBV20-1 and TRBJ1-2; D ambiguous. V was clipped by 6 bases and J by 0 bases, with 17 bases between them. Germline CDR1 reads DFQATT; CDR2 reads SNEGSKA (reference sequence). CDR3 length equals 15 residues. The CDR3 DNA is TGCAGTGCCCCCCCGGGGAACTCAGCTAACTATGGCTACACCTTC. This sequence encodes CSAPPGNSANYGYTF.

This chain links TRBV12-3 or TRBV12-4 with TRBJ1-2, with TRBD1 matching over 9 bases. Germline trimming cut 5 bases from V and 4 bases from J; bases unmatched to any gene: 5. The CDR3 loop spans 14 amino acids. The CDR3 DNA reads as TGTGCCAGCAGTATAGGACAGGGGACCTATGGCTACACCTTC. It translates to CASSIGQGTYGYTF.

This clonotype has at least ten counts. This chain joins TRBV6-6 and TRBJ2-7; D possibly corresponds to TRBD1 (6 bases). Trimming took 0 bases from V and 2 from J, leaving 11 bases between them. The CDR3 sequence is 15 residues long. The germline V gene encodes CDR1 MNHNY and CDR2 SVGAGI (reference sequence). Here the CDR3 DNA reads TGTGCCAGCAGTTACTCGAGGACAGCGGCCTACGAGCAGTACTTC. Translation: CASSYSRTAAYEQYF.

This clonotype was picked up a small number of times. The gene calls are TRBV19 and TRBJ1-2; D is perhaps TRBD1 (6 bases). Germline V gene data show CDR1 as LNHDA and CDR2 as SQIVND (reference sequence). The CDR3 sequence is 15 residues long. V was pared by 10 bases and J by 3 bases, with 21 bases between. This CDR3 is CAKVGEGVLDYGYTF. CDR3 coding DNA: TGTGCCAAAGTAGGAGAGGGGGTTCTGGACTATGGCTACACCTTC.

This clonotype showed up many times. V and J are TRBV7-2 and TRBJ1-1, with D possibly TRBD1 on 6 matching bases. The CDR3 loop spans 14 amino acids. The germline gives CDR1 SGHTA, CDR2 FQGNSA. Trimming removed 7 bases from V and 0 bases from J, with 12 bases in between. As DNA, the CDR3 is TGTGCCAGCACCCTACAGGGTATGAACACTGAAGCTTTCTTT. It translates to CASTLQGMNTEAFF.

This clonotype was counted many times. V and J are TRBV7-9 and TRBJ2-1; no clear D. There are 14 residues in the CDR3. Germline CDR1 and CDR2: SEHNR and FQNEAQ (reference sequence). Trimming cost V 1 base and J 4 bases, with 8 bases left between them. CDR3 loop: CASSLEPSYNEQFF. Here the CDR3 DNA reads TGTGCCAGCAGCTTAGAGCCCTCGTACAATGAGCAGTTCTTC. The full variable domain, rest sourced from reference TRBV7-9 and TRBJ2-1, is DTGVSQNPRHKITKRGQNVTFRCDPISEHNRLYWYRQTLGQGPEFLTYFQNEAQLEKSRLLSDRFSAERPKGSFSTLEIQRTEQGDSAMYLCASSLEPSYNEQFFGPGTRLTVL.

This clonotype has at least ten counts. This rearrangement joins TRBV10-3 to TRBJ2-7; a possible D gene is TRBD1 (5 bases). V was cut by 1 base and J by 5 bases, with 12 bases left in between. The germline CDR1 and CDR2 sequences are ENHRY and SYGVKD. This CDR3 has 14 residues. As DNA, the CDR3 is TGTGCCATCAGTGAGTGGCAGGGTGTGGACGAGCAGTACTTC. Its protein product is CAISEWQGVDEQYF.

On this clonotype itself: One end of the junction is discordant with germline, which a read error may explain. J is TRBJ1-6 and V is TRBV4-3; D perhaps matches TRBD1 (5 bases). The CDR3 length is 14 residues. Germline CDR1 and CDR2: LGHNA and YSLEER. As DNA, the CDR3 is TGCGCCAGCAGCCAAGACCTAACGAATGGGGCTCCGAGATTT. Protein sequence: CASSQDLTNGAPRF.

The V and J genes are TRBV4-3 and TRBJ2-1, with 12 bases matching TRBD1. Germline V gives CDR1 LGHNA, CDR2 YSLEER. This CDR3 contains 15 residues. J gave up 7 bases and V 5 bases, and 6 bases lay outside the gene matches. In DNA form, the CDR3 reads TGCGCCAGCAGCTCCGGGACAGGGGGCTTAAATGAGCAGTTCTTC. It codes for CASSSGTGGLNEQFF.

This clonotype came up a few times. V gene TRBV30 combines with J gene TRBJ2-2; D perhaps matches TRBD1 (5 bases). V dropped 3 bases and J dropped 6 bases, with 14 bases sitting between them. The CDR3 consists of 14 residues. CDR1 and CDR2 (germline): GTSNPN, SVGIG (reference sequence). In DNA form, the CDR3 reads TGTGCCTGGAGGCCAGGGTTGCACCCCGGGGAGCTGTTTTTT. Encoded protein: CAWRPGLHPGELFF.

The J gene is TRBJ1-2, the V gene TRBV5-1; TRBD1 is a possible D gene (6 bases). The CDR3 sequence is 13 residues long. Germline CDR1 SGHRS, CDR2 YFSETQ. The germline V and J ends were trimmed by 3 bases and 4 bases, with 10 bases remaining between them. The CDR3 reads CASSSGDIYGYTF. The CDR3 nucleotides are TGCGCCAGCAGCTCCGGGGACATCTATGGCTACACCTTC.

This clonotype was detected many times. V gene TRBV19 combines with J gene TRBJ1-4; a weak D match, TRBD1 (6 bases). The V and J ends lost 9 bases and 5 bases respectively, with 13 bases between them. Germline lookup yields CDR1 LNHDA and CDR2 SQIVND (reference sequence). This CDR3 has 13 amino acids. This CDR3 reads CASSTQGNEKLFF. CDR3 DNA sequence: TGTGCCAGCTCCACACAGGGAAATGAAAAACTGTTTTTT. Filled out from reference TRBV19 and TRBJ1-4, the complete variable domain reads DGGITQSPKYLFRKEGQNVTLSCEQNLNHDAMYWYRQDPGQGLRLIYYSQIVNDFQKGDIAEGYSVSREKKESFPLTVTSAQKNPTAFYLCASSTQGNEKLFFGSGTQLSVL.

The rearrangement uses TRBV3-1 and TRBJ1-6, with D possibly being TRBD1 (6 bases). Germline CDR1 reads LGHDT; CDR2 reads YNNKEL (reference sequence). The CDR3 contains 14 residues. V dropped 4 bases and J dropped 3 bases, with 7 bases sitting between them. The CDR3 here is CASSRDNYNSPLHF. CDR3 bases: TGTGCCAGCAGCCGGGACAACTATAATTCACCCCTCCACTTT.

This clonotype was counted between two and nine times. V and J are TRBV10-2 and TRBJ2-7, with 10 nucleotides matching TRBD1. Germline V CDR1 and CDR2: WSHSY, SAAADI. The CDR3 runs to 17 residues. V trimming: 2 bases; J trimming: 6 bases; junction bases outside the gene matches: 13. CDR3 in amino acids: CASSELGSGQGGSEQYV. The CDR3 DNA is TGCGCCAGCAGTGAGCTGGGGTCCGGACAGGGGGGTTCCGAGCAGTACGTC.

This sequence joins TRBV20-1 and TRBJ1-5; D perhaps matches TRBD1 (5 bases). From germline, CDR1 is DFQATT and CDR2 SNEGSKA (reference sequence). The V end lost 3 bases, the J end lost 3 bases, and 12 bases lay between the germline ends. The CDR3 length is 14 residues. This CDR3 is CSARGGLYNQPQHF. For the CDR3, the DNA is TGCAGTGCTAGGGGGGGACTATACAATCAGCCCCAGCATTTT.

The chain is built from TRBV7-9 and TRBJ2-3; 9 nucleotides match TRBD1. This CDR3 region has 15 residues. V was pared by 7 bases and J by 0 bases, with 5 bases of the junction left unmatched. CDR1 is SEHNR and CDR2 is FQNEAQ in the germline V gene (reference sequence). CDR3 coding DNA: TGTGCCAGCATCAACAGGGGGCTCAGCACAGATACGCAGTATTTT. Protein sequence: CASINRGLSTDTQYF.

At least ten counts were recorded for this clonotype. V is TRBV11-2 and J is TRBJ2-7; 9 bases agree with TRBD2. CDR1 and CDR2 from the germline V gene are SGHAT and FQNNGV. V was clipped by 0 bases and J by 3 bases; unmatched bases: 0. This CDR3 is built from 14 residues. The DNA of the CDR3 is TGTGCCAGCAGCTTAGAAGCGGGAGGCTACGAGCAGTACTTC. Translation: CASSLEAGGYEQYF.

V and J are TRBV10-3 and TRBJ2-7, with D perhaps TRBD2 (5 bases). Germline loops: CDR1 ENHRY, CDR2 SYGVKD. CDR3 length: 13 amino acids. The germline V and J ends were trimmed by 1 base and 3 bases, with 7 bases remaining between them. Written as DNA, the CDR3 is TGTGCCATCAGTGAGTTTGCGGGCTACGAGCAGTACGTC. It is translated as CAISEFAGYEQYV.

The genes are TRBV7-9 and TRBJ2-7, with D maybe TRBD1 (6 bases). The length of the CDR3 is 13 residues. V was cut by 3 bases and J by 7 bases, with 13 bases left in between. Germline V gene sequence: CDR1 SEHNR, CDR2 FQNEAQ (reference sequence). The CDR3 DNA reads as TGTGCCAGCAGCTTCGGGCGCAGGGGTGAGCAGTACGTC. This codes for CASSFGRRGEQYV.

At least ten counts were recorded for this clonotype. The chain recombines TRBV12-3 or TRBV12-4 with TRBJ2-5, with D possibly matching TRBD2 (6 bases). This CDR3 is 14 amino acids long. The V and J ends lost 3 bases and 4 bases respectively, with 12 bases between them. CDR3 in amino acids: CASSFGGSVETQYF. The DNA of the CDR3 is TGTGCCAGCAGTTTCGGGGGATCAGTAGAGACCCAGTACTTC.

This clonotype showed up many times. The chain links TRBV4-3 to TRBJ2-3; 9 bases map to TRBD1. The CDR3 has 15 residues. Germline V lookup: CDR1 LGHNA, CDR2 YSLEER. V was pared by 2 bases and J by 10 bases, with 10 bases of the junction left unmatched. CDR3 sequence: CASSQPGQGVVAQYF. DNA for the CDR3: TGCGCCAGCAGCCAACCGGGACAGGGAGTCGTGGCGCAGTATTTT.

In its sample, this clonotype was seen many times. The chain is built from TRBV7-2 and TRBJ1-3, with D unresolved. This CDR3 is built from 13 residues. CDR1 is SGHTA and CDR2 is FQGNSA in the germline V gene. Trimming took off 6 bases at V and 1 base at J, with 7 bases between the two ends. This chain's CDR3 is CASRQSSGNTIYF. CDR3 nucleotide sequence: TGTGCCAGCAGGCAATCGTCTGGAAACACCATATATTTT.

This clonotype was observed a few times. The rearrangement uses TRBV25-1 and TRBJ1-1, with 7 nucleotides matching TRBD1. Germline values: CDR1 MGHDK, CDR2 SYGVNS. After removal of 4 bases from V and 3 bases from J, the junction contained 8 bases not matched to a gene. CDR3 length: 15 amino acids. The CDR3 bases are TGTGCCAGCAGTGGCCTGACAGGGAGGGACACTGAAGCTTTCTTT. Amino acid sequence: CASSGLTGRDTEAFF.

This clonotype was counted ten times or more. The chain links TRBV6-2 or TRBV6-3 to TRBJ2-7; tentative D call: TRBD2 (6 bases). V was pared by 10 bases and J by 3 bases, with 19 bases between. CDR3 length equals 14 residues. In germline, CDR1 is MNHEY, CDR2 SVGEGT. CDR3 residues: CATEGLGLYYEQYF. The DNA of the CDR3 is TGTGCCACCGAGGGACTGGGACTTTACTACGAGCAGTACTTC.

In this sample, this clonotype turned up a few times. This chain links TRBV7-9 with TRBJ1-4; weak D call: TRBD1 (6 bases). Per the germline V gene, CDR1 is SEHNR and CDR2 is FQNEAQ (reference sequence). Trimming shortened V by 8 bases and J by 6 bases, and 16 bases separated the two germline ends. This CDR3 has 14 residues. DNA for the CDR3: TGTGCCAGCCGCTCACAGGGAGGGTATGAAAAACTGTTTTTT. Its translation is CASRSQGGYEKLFF.

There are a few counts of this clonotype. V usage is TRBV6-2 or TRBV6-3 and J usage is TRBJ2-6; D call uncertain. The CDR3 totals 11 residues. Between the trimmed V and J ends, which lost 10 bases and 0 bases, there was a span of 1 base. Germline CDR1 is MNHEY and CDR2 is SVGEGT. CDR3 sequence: CATSGANVLTF. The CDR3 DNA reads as TGTGCCACCTCTGGGGCCAACGTCCTGACTTTC.

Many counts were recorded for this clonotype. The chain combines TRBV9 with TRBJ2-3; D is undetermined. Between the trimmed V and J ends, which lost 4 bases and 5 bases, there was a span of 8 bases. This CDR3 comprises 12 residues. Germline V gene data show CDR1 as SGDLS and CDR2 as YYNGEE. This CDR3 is CASSLSKDTQYF. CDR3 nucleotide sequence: TGTGCCAGCAGCCTGTCAAAAGATACGCAGTATTTT.

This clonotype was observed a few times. DNA of the CDR3: TGCAGTGCTAGTGTAACCCGGGACAGCGCTGCAACTAATGAAAAACTGTTTTTT. Translated, it gives CSASVTRDSAATNEKLFF. The chain employs TRBV20-1 and TRBJ1-4, with TRBD1 matching over 7 bases. CDR3 size: 18 residues. The germline gives CDR1 DFQATT, CDR2 SNEGSKA (reference sequence). V lost 3 bases to trimming and J lost 0 bases; unmatched junction nucleotides: 13.

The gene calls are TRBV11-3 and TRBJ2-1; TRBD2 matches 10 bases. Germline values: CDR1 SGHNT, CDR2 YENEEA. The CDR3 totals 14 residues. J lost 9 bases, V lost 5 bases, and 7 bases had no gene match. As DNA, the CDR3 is TGTGCCAGCAGCCGAAGCGGGGGGGCCAGTGAGCAGTTCTTC. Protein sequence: CASSRSGGASEQFF.